The T cell receptor (beta chain) under discussion was sequenced for a study of T cell responses to AZD1222 COVID-19 vaccine. CDR3 length: 15 amino acids. Germline CDR1 SGDLS, CDR2 YYNGEE. V shed 0 bases, J shed 8 bases, and the junction held 9 bases outside the gene matches. The protocol was immunoSEQ multiplex PCR, while the TCRdb copy is restricted to in-frame clones and leaves out a portion. Of 95,000 to 150,000 clones in the sample, about 90% were seen once. The J gene is TRBJ1-2, the V gene TRBV9; 8 positions match TRBD1. This clonotype was obtained from an adult in good health. Sequenced material: peripheral blood, taken on day 0 of AZD1222 vaccination. The CDR3: CASSVGLGTGEGYTF. CDR3 DNA sequence: TGTGCCAGCAGCGTAGGGTTGGGGACAGGAGAGGGCTACACCTTC.